A selection of T cell receptor beta chains follows, all from one sample in a study of blood T cells in healthy people across ages. TCRdb reprocessed the 5' RACE reads with MiXCR, giving one entry per CDR3 protein. Of approximately 730,000 distinct CDR3 sequences in the sample, about 48% were seen once. Material for sequencing was blood. Receptors were obtained from a man older than 75 in good health. Both conserved end residues are trimmed from each CDR3. A clone size is listed for some rows: how often the clone was seen (once, few, many), or a class if it is expanded.

V	J	size	CDR3
TRBV12-3/TRBV12-4	TRBJ2-3	few	ASMVGLGRYAY
TRBV6-6	TRBJ1-5	NA	ASSPGYDQPQH
TRBV29-1	TRBJ2-4	few	SGKQGQNIQY
TRBV5-1	NA	NA	AGSLAGDSYNEQY
TRBV7-9	TRBJ1-2	NA	ASSLSNGVSGYT
TRBV28	NA	few	ASSPSGSVGEQY
TRBV2	TRBJ2-7	NA	ASHNFGEQY
TRBV7-3	TRBJ1-2	NA	ASSLTGRRGGYT
TRBV29-1	TRBJ1-4	NA	SVRLSNEKLF
TRBV7-2	TRBJ2-6	many	ASSLVGGELGANVLT
TRBV12-3/TRBV12-4	TRBJ1-2	NA	ASSPPITGGYT
TRBV6-6	TRBJ2-7	NA	ASSYGSRNGYEQY
TRBV5-8	TRBJ1-4	NA	ASSPIGQLNEKLF
TRBV12-3/TRBV12-4	TRBJ1-2	NA	ASSSGDLAGYT
TRBV20-1	TRBJ2-3	NA	SASLGMPRVNTQY
TRBV7-2	TRBJ2-1	NA	ASSPLDLSSYNEQF
TRBV2	TRBJ1-5	NA	ASSVRQYQPQH
TRBV15	TRBJ1-2	NA	ATSRDGQSANYGYT
TRBV18	TRBJ2-7	NA	ASSERSGSYEQY
TRBV6-5	TRBJ2-7	NA	ASGLNSLAGDYEQY
TRBV28	TRBJ2-4	few	ATGTKNIQY
TRBV3-1	TRBJ2-1	NA	ASSPTPDARGNEQF
TRBV13	TRBJ1-1	few	ASSPGPTPEAF
TRBV11-1	TRBJ2-1	NA	ASSNKGRAETSRNDEQF
TRBV14	TRBJ2-4	NA	ASSQGPGVGKNIQY
TRBV20-1	TRBJ2-7	NA	SATHRGGSYEQY
TRBV12-3/TRBV12-4	TRBJ2-7	NA	ASSFGGSNYEQY
TRBV4-1	TRBJ2-1	NA	ASSQDLAGGWNEQF
TRBV5-1	NA	few	ASSTTDSPYEQY